This TCR beta chain originates from a study of blood T cell repertoires in COVID-19. The CDR3 runs to 15 residues. CDR1 and CDR2 from the germline V gene are SGHAT and FQDESV (reference sequence). Trimming took off 2 bases at V and 2 bases at J, with 12 bases between the two ends. Assay used: immunoSEQ multiplex PCR; TCRdb lists only in-frame clones, some missing. Here the sample spans some 150,000 clones, just under 90% being singletons. Sequenced input: peripheral blood. The chain links TRBV11-1 to TRBJ1-2; D possibly corresponds to TRBD1 (5 bases). The receptor comes from a woman in her 40s with acute or convalescent COVID-19. This chain's CDR3 is CASSLQGIGNYGYTF. CDR3 nucleotides: TGTGCCAGCAGCTTACAGGGAATCGGGAACTATGGCTACACCTTC.